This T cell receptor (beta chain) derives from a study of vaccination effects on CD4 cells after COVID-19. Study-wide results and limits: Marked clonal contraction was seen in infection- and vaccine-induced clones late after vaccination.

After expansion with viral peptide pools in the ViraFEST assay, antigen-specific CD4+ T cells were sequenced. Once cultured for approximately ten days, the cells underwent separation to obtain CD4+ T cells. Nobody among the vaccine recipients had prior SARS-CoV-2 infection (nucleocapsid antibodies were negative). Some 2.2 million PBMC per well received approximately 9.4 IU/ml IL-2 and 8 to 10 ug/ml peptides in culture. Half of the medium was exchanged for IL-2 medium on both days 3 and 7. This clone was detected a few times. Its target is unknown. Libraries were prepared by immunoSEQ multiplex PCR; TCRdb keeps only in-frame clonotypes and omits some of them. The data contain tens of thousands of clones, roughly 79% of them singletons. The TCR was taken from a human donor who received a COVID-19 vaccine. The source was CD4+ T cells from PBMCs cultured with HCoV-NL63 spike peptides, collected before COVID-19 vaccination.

In DNA form, the CDR3 reads TGTGCCAGTAGCCCGGTTGGCGGGAACTCCTACAATGAGCAGTTCTTC. It is translated as CASSPVGGNSYNEQFF. This chain connects TRBV19 to TRBJ2-1; a weak D match, TRBD2 (6 bases). CDR1 is LNHDA, CDR2 SQIVND, per germline (reference sequence). V was pared by 6 bases and J by 0 bases, with 15 bases between. The CDR3 runs 16 residues.